This TCR beta chain was captured in a study of blood T cell repertoires in COVID-19. The wider study: There were acute and convalescent COVID-19 samples, and they came from the United States, Italy and Spain. T cells, B-cell-depleted T cells, or PBMCs supplied cDNA or gDNA.

The protocol was immunoSEQ multiplex PCR, while the TCRdb copy is restricted to in-frame clones and leaves out a portion. The sample yields about 170,000 clones, 84% seen once. The sample taken for sequencing was peripheral blood. The clonotype originates from an older man with active or convalescent COVID-19.

The CDR3 sequence: CASSYSQGRNSPLHF. As DNA, the CDR3 is TGTGCCAGCAGTTACAGTCAGGGGCGGAATTCACCCCTCCACTTT. The rearrangement joins TRBV6-5 to TRBJ1-6; TRBD1 is a possible D gene (6 bases). Germline V gives CDR1 MNHEY, CDR2 SVGAGI. There are 15 residues in the CDR3. V was cut by 2 bases and J by 7 bases, with 12 bases left in between.